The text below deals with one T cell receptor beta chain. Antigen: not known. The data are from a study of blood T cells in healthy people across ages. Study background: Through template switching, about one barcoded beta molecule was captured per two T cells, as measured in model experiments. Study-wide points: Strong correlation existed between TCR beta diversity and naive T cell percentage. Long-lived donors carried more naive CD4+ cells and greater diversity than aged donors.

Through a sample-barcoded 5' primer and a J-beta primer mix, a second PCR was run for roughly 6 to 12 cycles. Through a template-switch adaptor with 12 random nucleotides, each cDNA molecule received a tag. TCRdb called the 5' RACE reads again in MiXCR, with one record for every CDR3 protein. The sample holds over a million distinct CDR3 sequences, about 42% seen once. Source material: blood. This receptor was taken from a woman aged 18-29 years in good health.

The CDR3 DNA is TGTGCCAGCAGACCCCGGGAGGGAAGGAACACTGAAGCTTTCTTT. Its translation is CASRPREGRNTEAFF. V and J are TRBV6-5 and TRBJ1-1; no firm D call. Germline V gene data show CDR1 as MNHEY and CDR2 as SVGAGI. The CDR3 contains 15 residues. V dropped 6 bases and J dropped 1 base, with 15 bases sitting between them.